This is a list of T cell receptor beta chains from one sample in a study of blood T cell repertoires in COVID-19. TCRdb's table, derived via immunoSEQ multiplex PCR, lists solely in-frame clones and lacks some. The sample lists 330,000 or so clones; about nine tenths were seen once. The sample was PBMCs or T cells enriched from blood (not recorded which). These receptors came from a woman in her thirties who had been exposed to COVID-19. Both conserved end residues are part of each CDR3. Fields, in order: J gene, D gene, V gene, CDR3 length, clone size, CDR3 protein, CDR3 DNA. D genes are given only for firm matches. Only part of the rows carry a size: once, few, many, or a class if the clone is expanded.

j_call: TRBJ2-2
d_call: TRBD1
v_call: TRBV5-1
cdr3_length: 18
clone_size: -
cdr3_aa: CASSLVGGTGSNTGELFF
cdr3_nt: TGCGCCAGCAGCTTGGTCGGCGGGACAGGATCAAACACCGGGGAGCTGTTTTTT

j_call: TRBJ2-7
d_call: TRBD2
v_call: TRBV28
cdr3_length: 16
clone_size: -
cdr3_aa: CASSLAGASGSYEQYF
cdr3_nt: TGTGCCAGCAGTTTAGCCGGGGCTAGCGGCTCCTACGAGCAGTACTTC

j_call: TRBJ2-2
d_call: TRBD1
v_call: TRBV9
cdr3_length: 15
clone_size: -
cdr3_aa: CASSAGTVSTGELFF
cdr3_nt: TGTGCCAGCAGTGCCGGGACAGTCAGCACCGGGGAGCTGTTTTTT

j_call: TRBJ2-7
d_call: -
v_call: TRBV25-1
cdr3_length: 13
clone_size: -
cdr3_aa: CASSGETHYEQYF
cdr3_nt: TGTGCCAGCAGTGGGGAGACCCACTACGAGCAGTACTTC

j_call: TRBJ2-5
d_call: TRBD1
v_call: TRBV27
cdr3_length: 13
clone_size: once
cdr3_aa: CASSHRGQETQYF
cdr3_nt: TGTGCCAGCAGTCACAGGGGTCAAGAGACCCAGTACTTC

j_call: TRBJ2-7
d_call: TRBD1
v_call: TRBV4-2
cdr3_length: 17
clone_size: -
cdr3_aa: CASSRNRGRTTLEEQYF
cdr3_nt: TGTGCCAGCAGCCGGAACAGGGGTAGAACTACCCTAGAGGAGCAGTACTTC

j_call: TRBJ2-2
d_call: -
v_call: TRBV30
cdr3_length: 13
clone_size: few
cdr3_aa: CAWSVFGAGELFF
cdr3_nt: TGTGCCTGGAGTGTATTCGGGGCCGGGGAGCTGTTTTTT

j_call: TRBJ2-3
d_call: TRBD2
v_call: TRBV7-2
cdr3_length: 17
clone_size: -
cdr3_aa: CASSLEREGIRADTQYF
cdr3_nt: TGTGCCAGCAGCTTAGAGCGGGAGGGCATTAGGGCAGATACGCAGTATTTT

j_call: TRBJ1-6
d_call: -
v_call: TRBV27
cdr3_length: 13
clone_size: -
cdr3_aa: CASSPWLSSPLHF
cdr3_nt: TGTGCCAGCAGCCCCTGGCTCAGTTCACCCCTCCACTTT

j_call: TRBJ1-1
d_call: -
v_call: TRBV29-1
cdr3_length: 14
clone_size: once
cdr3_aa: CSVSYHRAGAEAFF
cdr3_nt: TGCAGCGTCTCATACCACCGGGCCGGGGCTGAAGCTTTCTTT

j_call: TRBJ2-7
d_call: TRBD1
v_call: TRBV7-6
cdr3_length: 16
clone_size: once
cdr3_aa: CASSPLGDRGGYEQYF
cdr3_nt: TGTGCCAGCAGCCCCCTGGGGGACAGGGGGGGGTACGAGCAGTACTTC

j_call: TRBJ1-4
d_call: -
v_call: TRBV6-5
cdr3_length: 13
clone_size: -
cdr3_aa: CATSWADPQKLFF
cdr3_nt: TGTGCCACCAGTTGGGCCGACCCCCAAAAACTGTTTTTT

j_call: TRBJ1-3
d_call: -
v_call: TRBV7-4
cdr3_length: 14
clone_size: few
cdr3_aa: CASSPTDRLNTIYF
cdr3_nt: TGTGCCAGCAGCCCGACAGATAGATTAAACACCATATATTTT

j_call: TRBJ2-2
d_call: TRBD1
v_call: TRBV7-2
cdr3_length: 15
clone_size: few
cdr3_aa: CASSSNQGASGELFF
cdr3_nt: TGTGCCAGCAGCTCCAACCAGGGGGCGTCCGGGGAGCTGTTTTTT

j_call: TRBJ1-5
d_call: -
v_call: TRBV12-3/TRBV12-4
cdr3_length: 13
clone_size: -
cdr3_aa: CASSLTGDQPQHF
cdr3_nt: TGTGCCAGCAGTTTAACGGGTGATCAGCCCCAGCATTTT

j_call: TRBJ2-5
d_call: -
v_call: TRBV24-1
cdr3_length: 11
clone_size: once
cdr3_aa: CATSDLWRSHF
cdr3_nt: TGTGCCACCAGTGATTTGTGGCGGTCCCACTTC

j_call: TRBJ2-4
d_call: TRBD2
v_call: TRBV4-2
cdr3_length: 16
clone_size: -
cdr3_aa: CASSQDLAGTKNIQYF
cdr3_nt: TGTGCCAGCAGCCAAGACCTAGCGGGAACCAAAAACATTCAGTACTTC

j_call: TRBJ1-2
d_call: TRBD1
v_call: TRBV5-1
cdr3_length: 15
clone_size: few
cdr3_aa: CASSLAGDSAYGYTF
cdr3_nt: TGCGCCAGCAGCTTGGCCGGGGACAGCGCTTATGGCTACACCTTC

j_call: TRBJ2-1
d_call: TRBD1
v_call: TRBV5-1
cdr3_length: 16
clone_size: -
cdr3_aa: CASSWDGTGAYNEQFF
cdr3_nt: TGCGCCAGCTCCTGGGACGGGACAGGGGCATACAATGAGCAGTTCTTC

j_call: TRBJ2-2
d_call: TRBD2
v_call: TRBV10-3
cdr3_length: 17
clone_size: -
cdr3_aa: CAIFRLQTSGSAGELFF
cdr3_nt: TGTGCCATCTTCCGCTTACAGACTAGCGGGAGCGCCGGGGAGCTGTTTTTT

j_call: TRBJ2-2
d_call: -
v_call: TRBV5-1
cdr3_length: 15
clone_size: -
cdr3_aa: CASSPARGNTGELFF
cdr3_nt: TGCGCCAGCAGCCCCGCAAGAGGGAACACCGGGGAGCTGTTTTTT

j_call: TRBJ2-5
d_call: -
v_call: TRBV4-1
cdr3_length: 17
clone_size: -
cdr3_aa: CASSQLTPRADQETQYF
cdr3_nt: TGCGCCAGCAGCCAACTAACCCCCCGCGCGGACCAAGAGACCCAGTACTTC

j_call: TRBJ2-3
d_call: TRBD2
v_call: TRBV10-2
cdr3_length: 15
clone_size: -
cdr3_aa: CASSAGLAYADTQYF
cdr3_nt: TGCGCCAGCAGTGCTGGACTAGCGTACGCAGATACGCAGTATTTT

j_call: TRBJ1-1
d_call: TRBD1
v_call: TRBV29-1
cdr3_length: 14
clone_size: -
cdr3_aa: CSVHGQGASTEAFF
cdr3_nt: TGCAGCGTTCATGGACAGGGGGCTTCGACTGAAGCTTTCTTT

j_call: TRBJ1-5
d_call: -
v_call: TRBV11-2
cdr3_length: 15
clone_size: -
cdr3_aa: CASSLGQYSNQPQHF
cdr3_nt: TGTGCCAGCAGCTTAGGACAGTATAGCAATCAGCCCCAGCATTTT

j_call: TRBJ1-2
d_call: -
v_call: TRBV7-9
cdr3_length: 12
clone_size: many
cdr3_aa: CASSLSGQGYTF
cdr3_nt: TGTGCCAGCAGCTTAAGCGGACAGGGCTACACCTTC

j_call: TRBJ2-2
d_call: TRBD2
v_call: TRBV27
cdr3_length: 18
clone_size: -
cdr3_aa: CASRKWGLAGAGGGELFF
cdr3_nt: TGTGCCAGCAGAAAATGGGGACTAGCGGGAGCCGGCGGCGGGGAGCTGTTTTTT

j_call: TRBJ1-5
d_call: -
v_call: TRBV7-8
cdr3_length: 14
clone_size: once
cdr3_aa: CASSLAAGDQPQHF
cdr3_nt: TGTGCCAGCAGCTTAGCCGCGGGGGATCAGCCCCAGCATTTT

j_call: TRBJ2-7
d_call: TRBD2
v_call: TRBV7-8
cdr3_length: 16
clone_size: -
cdr3_aa: CASSLAGSSGTYEQYF
cdr3_nt: TGTGCCAGCAGCTTAGCCGGTTCTAGCGGGACCTACGAGCAGTACTTC

j_call: TRBJ2-7
d_call: TRBD2
v_call: TRBV19
cdr3_length: 16
clone_size: -
cdr3_aa: CASSPTSRAASRGQYF
cdr3_nt: TGTGCCAGTAGCCCGACTAGCCGGGCCGCATCTCGTGGGCAGTACTTC

j_call: TRBJ2-7
d_call: TRBD1
v_call: TRBV11-3
cdr3_length: 13
clone_size: -
cdr3_aa: CASSYGTAHEQYF
cdr3_nt: TGTGCCAGCAGCTACGGGACAGCGCACGAGCAGTACTTC

j_call: TRBJ2-2
d_call: TRBD2
v_call: TRBV7-3
cdr3_length: 15
clone_size: -
cdr3_aa: CASSGSGIGTGELFF
cdr3_nt: TGTGCCAGCAGCGGTAGCGGGATAGGCACCGGGGAGCTGTTTTTT

j_call: TRBJ2-2
d_call: -
v_call: TRBV4-2
cdr3_length: 15
clone_size: -
cdr3_aa: CASSQDRRSAGELFF
cdr3_nt: TGTGCCAGCAGCCAAGATAGGCGAAGCGCCGGGGAGCTGTTTTTT

j_call: TRBJ2-5
d_call: -
v_call: TRBV3-1/TRBV3-2
cdr3_length: 16
clone_size: -
cdr3_aa: CASSQRVSGAQETQYF
cdr3_nt: TGTGCCAGCAGCCAACGAGTTAGCGGTGCTCAAGAGACCCAGTACTTC

j_call: TRBJ2-7
d_call: TRBD1
v_call: TRBV14
cdr3_length: 15
clone_size: -
cdr3_aa: CASSQGGTGNYEQYF
cdr3_nt: TGTGCCAGCAGCCAAGGAGGGACAGGGAACTACGAGCAGTACTTC

j_call: TRBJ2-7
d_call: -
v_call: TRBV19
cdr3_length: 13
clone_size: -
cdr3_aa: CASSITDLYEQYF
cdr3_nt: TGTGCCAGTAGTATAACGGACTTATACGAGCAGTACTTC

j_call: TRBJ1-6
d_call: -
v_call: TRBV4-1
cdr3_length: 14
clone_size: -
cdr3_aa: CASSQPDRGSPLHF
cdr3_nt: TGCGCCAGCAGCCAGCCCGACCGCGGTTCACCCCTCCACTTT

j_call: TRBJ1-1
d_call: -
v_call: TRBV7-9
cdr3_length: 13
clone_size: -
cdr3_aa: CASSLEIDTEAFF
cdr3_nt: TGTGCCAGCAGCCTCGAGATTGACACTGAAGCTTTCTTT

j_call: TRBJ1-3
d_call: TRBD1
v_call: TRBV5-1
cdr3_length: 14
clone_size: -
cdr3_aa: CASSPGQGGNTIYF
cdr3_nt: TGCGCCAGCAGCCCGGGACAGGGCGGGAACACCATATATTTT

j_call: TRBJ1-2
d_call: -
v_call: TRBV5-1
cdr3_length: 14
clone_size: -
cdr3_aa: CASSLAGVAYGYTF
cdr3_nt: TGCGCCAGCAGCTTGGCGGGAGTGGCATATGGCTACACCTTC

j_call: TRBJ2-7
d_call: -
v_call: TRBV2
cdr3_length: 21
clone_size: -
cdr3_aa: CASNPKGLQGDYRGYKYEQYF
cdr3_nt: TGTGCCAGCAACCCTAAGGGCCTACAGGGGGACTACCGGGGTTACAAATACGAGCAGTACTTC

j_call: TRBJ2-5
d_call: TRBD2
v_call: TRBV2
cdr3_length: 16
clone_size: -
cdr3_aa: CASTGGAGVVLETQYF
cdr3_nt: TGTGCCAGCACAGGCGGAGCGGGAGTTGTATTAGAGACCCAGTACTTC

j_call: TRBJ1-2
d_call: -
v_call: TRBV25-1
cdr3_length: 13
clone_size: -
cdr3_aa: CASQYTVENGYTF
cdr3_nt: TGTGCCAGCCAGTACACAGTGGAAAACGGCTACACCTTC

j_call: TRBJ1-1
d_call: TRBD1
v_call: TRBV5-1
cdr3_length: 15
clone_size: -
cdr3_aa: CASSLVGGQNLEAFF
cdr3_nt: TGCGCCAGCAGCTTGGTAGGGGGACAGAACCTGGAAGCTTTCTTT

j_call: TRBJ1-3
d_call: -
v_call: TRBV20-1
cdr3_length: 14
clone_size: -
cdr3_aa: CSASGRSRGNTIYF
cdr3_nt: TGCAGTGCTAGTGGGAGATCGAGGGGAAACACCATATATTTT

j_call: TRBJ2-7
d_call: -
v_call: TRBV10-2
cdr3_length: 13
clone_size: -
cdr3_aa: CASSQTTGYEQYF
cdr3_nt: TGCGCCAGCAGTCAGACTACCGGCTACGAGCAGTACTTC

j_call: TRBJ2-2
d_call: -
v_call: TRBV7-3
cdr3_length: 18
clone_size: -
cdr3_aa: CASSLTSGASGNTGELFF
cdr3_nt: TGTGCCAGCAGCTTAACATCGGGTGCGTCGGGGAACACCGGGGAGCTGTTTTTT

j_call: TRBJ1-1
d_call: -
v_call: TRBV6-7
cdr3_length: 14
clone_size: -
cdr3_aa: CASSYSESIFEAFF
cdr3_nt: TGTGCCAGCAGTTACTCGGAGAGTATCTTTGAAGCTTTCTTT